This TCR beta chain was sequenced in a study of neurological immune-mediated disorders. TCRdb reanalysed the 5' RACE reads using MiXCR and keeps one entry per CDR3 protein. The sample has 80,000 to 85,000 distinct CDR3 sequences; 2.5% to 3% are singletons. At least ten counts were recorded for this clonotype. The clonotype originates from a woman aged 25 to 39 with multiple sclerosis. The sequencing sample was made of PBMCs.

CDR3 sequence (DNA): TGTGCCAGCAGCTTAGACAGGGGCCAGCCCCAGCATTTT. Translation gives CASSLDRGQPQHF. This chain links TRBV7-9 with TRBJ1-5; 7 bases agree with TRBD1. V lost 1 base and J lost 7; bases outside the gene matches: 1. This CDR3 has 13 residues. Germline V gives CDR1 SEHNR, CDR2 FQNEAQ (reference sequence).